This T cell receptor beta chain is from a study of T cell repertoires in cytomegalovirus infection. Looking at the study overall: Signatures in public TCR beta sequences pointed to both CMV infection and matching HLA type.

This clonotype was seen at least ten times. No antigen is known for it. The germline CDR1 and CDR2 sequences are ENHRY and SYGVKD. The CDR3 totals 13 residues. Between the trimmed V and J ends, which lost 8 bases and 4 bases, there was a span of 13 bases. TCRdb reanalysed the reads using MiXCR and keeps one entry per CDR3 protein. The data show about 140,000 distinct CDR3 sequences, with approximately 5.9% seen just once and more than 15% held by the top ten. Study observations and caveats: Clonotype analysis showed dominance of the ex vivo response by HLA-C-restricted CMV-specific TCR beta clonotypes. Summed frequency of public TCR beta families distinguished CMV carriers with the relevant HLA.

Sequencing used PBMCs. The chain combines TRBV10-3 with TRBJ2-3, with D tentatively TRBD1 (6 bases). The TCR comes from a human donor in good health (CMV status not recorded). Some clones in this sample may be carry-over from other donors' samples. This CDR3 reads CAIRGGSADTQYF. The CDR3 bases are TGTGCCATCCGAGGGGGTAGCGCAGATACGCAGTATTTT.